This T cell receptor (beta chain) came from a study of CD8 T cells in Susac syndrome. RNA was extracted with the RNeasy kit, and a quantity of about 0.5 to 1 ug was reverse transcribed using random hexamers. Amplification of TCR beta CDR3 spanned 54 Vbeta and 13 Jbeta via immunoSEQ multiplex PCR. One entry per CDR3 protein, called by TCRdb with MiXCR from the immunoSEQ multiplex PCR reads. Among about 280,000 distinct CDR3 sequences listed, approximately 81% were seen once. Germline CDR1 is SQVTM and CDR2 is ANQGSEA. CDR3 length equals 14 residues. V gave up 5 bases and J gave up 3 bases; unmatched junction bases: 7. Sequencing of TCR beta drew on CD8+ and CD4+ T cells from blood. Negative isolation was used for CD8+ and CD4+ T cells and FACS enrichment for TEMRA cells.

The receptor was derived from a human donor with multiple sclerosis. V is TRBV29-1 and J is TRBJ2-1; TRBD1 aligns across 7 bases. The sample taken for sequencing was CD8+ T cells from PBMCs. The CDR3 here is CSVRDSKYYNEQFF. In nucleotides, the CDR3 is TGCAGCGTTCGGGACAGTAAGTACTACAATGAGCAGTTCTTC.